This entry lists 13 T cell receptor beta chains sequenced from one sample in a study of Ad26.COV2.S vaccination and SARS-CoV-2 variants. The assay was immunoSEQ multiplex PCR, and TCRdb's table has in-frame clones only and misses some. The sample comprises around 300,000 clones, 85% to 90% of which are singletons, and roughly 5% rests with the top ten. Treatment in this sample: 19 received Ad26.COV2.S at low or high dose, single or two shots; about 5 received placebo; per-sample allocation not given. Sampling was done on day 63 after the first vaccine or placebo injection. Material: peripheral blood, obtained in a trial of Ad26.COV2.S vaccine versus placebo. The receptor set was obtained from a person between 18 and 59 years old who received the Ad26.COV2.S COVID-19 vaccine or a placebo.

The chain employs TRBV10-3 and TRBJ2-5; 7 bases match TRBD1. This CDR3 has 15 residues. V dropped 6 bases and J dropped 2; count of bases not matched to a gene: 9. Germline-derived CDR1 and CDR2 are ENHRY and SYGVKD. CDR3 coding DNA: TGTGCCATCAGCGAGATCAGGGGGAATCAAGAGACCCAGTACTTC. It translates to CAISEIRGNQETQYF.

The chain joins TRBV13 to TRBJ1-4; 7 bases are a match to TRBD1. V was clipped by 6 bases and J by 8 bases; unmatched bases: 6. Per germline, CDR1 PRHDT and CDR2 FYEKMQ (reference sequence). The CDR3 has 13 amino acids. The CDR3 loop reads CASSYGQAEKLFF. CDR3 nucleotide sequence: TGTGCCAGCAGTTATGGACAGGCGGAAAAACTGTTTTTT.

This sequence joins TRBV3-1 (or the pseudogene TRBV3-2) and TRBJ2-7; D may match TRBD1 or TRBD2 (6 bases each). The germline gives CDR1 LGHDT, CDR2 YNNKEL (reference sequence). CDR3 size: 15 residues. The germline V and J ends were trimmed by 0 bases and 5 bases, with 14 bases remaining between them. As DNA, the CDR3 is TGTGCCAGCAGCCAAGATCCGGGGGCTATCAACGAGCAGTACTTC. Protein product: CASSQDPGAINEQYF.

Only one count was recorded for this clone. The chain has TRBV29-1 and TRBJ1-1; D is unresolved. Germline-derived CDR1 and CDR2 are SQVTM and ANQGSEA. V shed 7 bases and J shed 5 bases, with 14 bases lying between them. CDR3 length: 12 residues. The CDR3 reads CSASPLRTEAFF. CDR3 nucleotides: TGCAGCGCGAGTCCGTTGAGGACTGAAGCTTTCTTT.

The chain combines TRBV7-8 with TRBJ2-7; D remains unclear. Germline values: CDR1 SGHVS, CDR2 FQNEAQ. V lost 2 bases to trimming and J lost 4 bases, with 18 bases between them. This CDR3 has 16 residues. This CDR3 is CASSLRSAGELYEQYF. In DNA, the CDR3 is TGTGCCAGCAGCTTACGGTCGGCAGGTGAACTGTACGAGCAGTACTTC.

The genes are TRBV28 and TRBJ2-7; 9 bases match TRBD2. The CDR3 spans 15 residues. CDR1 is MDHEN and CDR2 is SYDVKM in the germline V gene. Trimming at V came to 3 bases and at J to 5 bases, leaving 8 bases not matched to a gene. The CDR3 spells CASSFEAGGPNEQYF. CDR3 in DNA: TGTGCCAGCAGTTTCGAGGCGGGAGGGCCGAACGAGCAGTACTTC.

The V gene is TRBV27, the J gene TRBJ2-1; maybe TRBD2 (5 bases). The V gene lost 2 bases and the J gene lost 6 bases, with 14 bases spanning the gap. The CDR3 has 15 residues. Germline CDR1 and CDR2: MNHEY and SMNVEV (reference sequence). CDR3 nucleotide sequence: TGTGCCAGCAGTTTACGCCCAGCGGAAGGCAATGAGCAGTTCTTC. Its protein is CASSLRPAEGNEQFF.

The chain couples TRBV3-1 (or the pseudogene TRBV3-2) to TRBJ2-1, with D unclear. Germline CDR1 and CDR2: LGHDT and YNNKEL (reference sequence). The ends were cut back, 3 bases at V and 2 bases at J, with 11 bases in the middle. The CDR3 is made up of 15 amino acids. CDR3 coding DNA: TGTGCCAGCAGCCAGGCCCCTGCCACCTACAATGAGCAGTTCTTC. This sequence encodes CASSQAPATYNEQFF.

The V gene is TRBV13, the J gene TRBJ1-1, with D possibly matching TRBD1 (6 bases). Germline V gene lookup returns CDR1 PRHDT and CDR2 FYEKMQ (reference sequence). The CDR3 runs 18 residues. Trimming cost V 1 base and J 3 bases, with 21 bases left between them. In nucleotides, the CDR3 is TGTGCCAGCAGCTTAGTCGGATGGGACCTGGGGGGCTACACTGAAGCTTTCTTT. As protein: CASSLVGWDLGGYTEAFF.

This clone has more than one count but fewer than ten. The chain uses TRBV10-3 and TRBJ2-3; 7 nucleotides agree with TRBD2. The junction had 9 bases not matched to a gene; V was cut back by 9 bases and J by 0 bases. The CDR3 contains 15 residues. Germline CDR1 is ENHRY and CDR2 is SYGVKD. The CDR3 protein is CAISTLATSTDTQYF. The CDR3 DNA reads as TGTGCCATATCCACACTAGCGACCAGCACAGATACGCAGTATTTT.

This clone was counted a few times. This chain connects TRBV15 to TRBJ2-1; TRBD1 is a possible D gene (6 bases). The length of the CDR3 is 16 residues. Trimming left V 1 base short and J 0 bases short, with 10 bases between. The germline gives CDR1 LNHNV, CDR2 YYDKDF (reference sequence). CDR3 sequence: CATSRGGRGSYNEQFF. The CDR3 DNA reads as TGTGCCACCAGCAGAGGCGGCAGGGGCTCCTACAATGAGCAGTTCTTC.

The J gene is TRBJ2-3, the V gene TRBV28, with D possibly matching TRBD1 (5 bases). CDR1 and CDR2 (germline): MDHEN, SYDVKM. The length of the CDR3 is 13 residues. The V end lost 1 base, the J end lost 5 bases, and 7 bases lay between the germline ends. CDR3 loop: CASSLSGQDTQYF. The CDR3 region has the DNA TGTGCCAGCAGTTTATCAGGGCAAGATACGCAGTATTTT.

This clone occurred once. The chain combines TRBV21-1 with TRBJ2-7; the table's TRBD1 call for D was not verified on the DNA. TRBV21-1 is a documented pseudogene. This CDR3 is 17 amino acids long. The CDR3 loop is CASRRSHGGQGTYEQYF. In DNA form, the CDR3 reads TGTGCCAGCAGGCGATCCCACGGGGGACAGGGGACCTACGAGCAGTACTTC.